This entry lists 29 T cell receptor gamma chains sequenced from one sample in a study of γδ T cells in repeated Plasmodium falciparum infection. TCRdb reran clone calling via CATT on the multiplex PCR reads. The sample records about 15,000 gamma-chain clones, 1.6% being singletons. Vgamma9/Vdelta2+ and Vdelta2-negative gammadelta T cells were flow-sorted from PBMC for bulk sequencing. The sequenced sample consisted of gamma-delta T cells from blood. All receptors come from a pool of human donors (malaria-infected and uninfected, not separated).

On this clone: TCRdb's protein for this DNA is that of a much larger clone and differs from the translation at residue 4, likely a read error; the protein shown is the DNA translation. The chain recombines TRGV5 with TRGJ1 or TRGJ2. TCRdb carries no J gene annotation; the J gene was assigned here by matching the DNA with germline. The CDR3 is 13 amino acids. The germline CDR1 and CDR2 sequences are VINAFY and YDVSNSKD. CDR3 sequence reads: CATRDRPHYKKLF. Here the CDR3 DNA reads TGTGCCACCCGGGACAGGCCCCATTATAAGAAACTCTTT.

This clone was detected ten times or more. This likely came from a read error, as a far larger clone is one base away. Other nucleotide sequences from this sample produce the same CDR3. The chain is built from TRGV9 and TRGJ1 or TRGJ2. Looked up from germline, CDR1 is GITISATS and CDR2 is ISYDGTV (reference sequence). The CDR3 sequence is 11 residues long. V lost 2 bases to trimming and J lost 9 bases; unmatched junction nucleotides: 4. CDR3 nucleotides: TGTGCCTTGTGGGAGGGCTTTAAGAAACTCTTT. It is translated as CALWEGFKKLF.

As to this clone: This sequence is one base from a far larger clone and is likely a read error. The same CDR3 also results from other DNA sequences found in this sample. V and J are TRGV4 and TRGJ1 or TRGJ2. Germline lookup yields CDR1 EGSTGY and CDR2 YDSYTSSV. With V trimmed by 4 bases and J by 7 bases, 7 bases remained unmatched. This CDR3 comprises 12 residues. CDR3 sequence (DNA): TGTGCCACCTGGGAGCGGAACTATAAGAAACTCTTT. It codes for CATWERNYKKLF.

The sample holds a few counts of this clone. The mismatch at residues 9 and 11 between this DNA's translation and the TCRdb protein of a much larger clone likely reflects a read error; the protein shown is translated from the DNA. The V gene is given as TRGV4, and no J gene call is available. Germline assignment: CDR1 EGSTGY and CDR2 YDSYTSSV. The CDR3 sequence is 13 residues long. For the CDR3, the DNA is TGTGCCACCTGGGATGGCCCTTATGATAAGGAACTCTTT. This codes for CATWDGPYDKELF.

This clone was recorded many times. TCRdb's protein, taken from a much larger clone, differs from this DNA's translation at residue 3, likely owing to a read error; the protein displayed comes from the DNA. This chain joins TRGV3 and TRGJ1 or TRGJ2. Per germline, CDR1 VTNTFY and CDR2 YDVSTARD (reference sequence). The CDR3 extends over 11 amino acids. For the CDR3, the DNA is TGTGCCAACTGGGACAGGCTTGAGAAACTCTTT. It yields the protein CANWDRLEKLF.

By sample fraction, this clone is large. The same CDR3 is also encoded by other DNA sequences in this sample. The genes are TRGV4 and TRGJ1 or TRGJ2. Germline CDR1 EGSTGY, CDR2 YDSYTSSV. The CDR3 is 12 amino acids. The trim removed 6 bases at V and 0 bases at J, leaving 2 bases unmatched. CDR3: CATWPNYYKKLF. The CDR3 DNA is TGTGCCACCTGGCCGAATTATTATAAGAAACTCTTT.

Details on this clone: Only one base separates this from a far larger clonotype, so it likely reflects a read error. The sample contains more than one DNA sequence encoding this CDR3. This sequence joins TRGV9 and TRGJP. TCRdb records no J gene; here it was assigned by comparing the DNA to germline. CDR1 and CDR2 from the germline V gene are GITISATS and ISYDGTV (reference sequence). There are 20 residues in the CDR3. The CDR3 region is CALWEVSQVGRELGKKIKVF. The DNA of the CDR3 is TGTGCCCTGTGGGAGGTGTCTCAAGTTGGTAGAGAGTTGGGCAAAAAAATCAAGGTATTT.

As to this clone: The protein held in TCRdb is that of a much larger clone and does not match this DNA's translation at residue 11, likely because of a read error; the protein shown is translated from the DNA. J is TRGJ1 or TRGJ2 and V is TRGV3. Germline V CDR1 and CDR2: VTNTFY, YDVSTARD (reference sequence). CDR3 length equals 13 residues. The CDR3 protein is CATWDGLHYKELF. CDR3 nucleotides: TGTGCCACCTGGGACGGACTTCATTATAAGGAACTCTTT.

This clone was seen a few times. For this DNA, TCRdb reports the protein of a much larger clone, which diverges at residue 7, most likely from a read error; the protein presented here is translated directly from the DNA. The chain employs TRGV4 and TRGJ1 or TRGJ2. TCRdb supplies no J gene; here it was assigned by aligning the nucleotide sequence to germline. The CDR3 loop spans 13 amino acids. J was trimmed by 2 bases and V by 3 bases; bases with no gene match: 4. Germline V CDR1 and CDR2: EGSTGY, YDSYTSSV. The DNA of the CDR3 is TGTGCCACCTGGGATCTGGATTATTATAAGAAACTCTTT. It translates to CATWDLDYYKKLF.

This clone was observed a few times. This probably arose from a read error, given a far larger clone one base away. This sample includes further DNA sequences coding for the same CDR3. The chain couples TRGV2 to TRGJP2. Here the J gene was assigned by germline matching of the DNA, as TCRdb has none. In germline, CDR1 is EGSNGY, CDR2 YDSYNSKV. CDR3 size: 18 residues. The trim removed 4 bases at V and 0 bases at J, leaving 14 bases unmatched. The CDR3 protein is CATWDGLGINSSDWIKTF. CDR3 DNA sequence: TGTGCCACCTGGGATGGGCTCGGAATAAATAGTAGTGATTGGATCAAGACGTTT.

This clone has just a few counts. The protein held in TCRdb is that of a much larger clone and does not match this DNA's translation at residue 11, likely because of a read error; the protein shown is translated from the DNA. The V gene is TRGV4, the J gene TRGJP2. Per germline, CDR1 EGSTGY and CDR2 YDSYTSSV. The CDR3 has 17 residues. In DNA, the CDR3 is TGTGCCACCTGGGCCCATCATCCACGTAGTAATGATTGGATCAAGACGTTT. Translating gives CATWAHHPRSNDWIKTF.

This clone was observed a few times. This likely reflects a read error, since a far larger clone is one base away. Other DNA sequences of this sample code for an identical CDR3. TRGV9 is the V gene, and the J gene was not called. CDR3 length: 15 amino acids. Germline V gene data show CDR1 as GITISATS and CDR2 as ISYDGTV (reference sequence). The CDR3 protein is CALWEVPRNYYKKLF. The CDR3 bases are TGTGCCTTGTGGGAGGTTCCCCGGAATTATTATAAAAAACTCTTT.

With regard to this clone: The translation of this DNA and the TCRdb protein of a much larger clone differ at residue 8, probably owing to a read error; the protein shown here is translated from the DNA. The chain joins TRGV9 to TRGJ1 or TRGJ2. No J gene was available from TCRdb, and it was assigned here by a germline match of the DNA. Trimming cost V 5 bases and J 6 bases; bases outside gene matches: 10. The germline gives CDR1 GITISATS, CDR2 ISYDGTV (reference sequence). There are 13 residues in the CDR3. The CDR3 DNA reads TGTGCCTTGTGGGTGCGGCCTTCTTATAAGAAACTCTTT. This codes for CALWVRPSYKKLF.

This clone was recorded many times. A single base is all that separates this from a far larger clone, so a read error is likely. Different DNA sequences within this sample yield the same CDR3. The chain uses TRGV9 and TRGJ1 or TRGJ2. The J gene was not available in TCRdb and was assigned here by matching the DNA to germline segments. CDR3 length: 14 amino acids. Germline lookup yields CDR1 GITISATS and CDR2 ISYDGTV (reference sequence). CDR3 in DNA: TGCGCCTTGTGGGAGGCCTGGGCTTATTATAAGAAACTCTTT. Its protein is CALWEAWAYYKKLF.

This clone was observed many times. TCRdb has a much larger clone's protein, which differs at residue 8 from the translation of this DNA, likely because of a read error; what is shown is the protein translated from the DNA. Other DNA sequences in the same sample also yield this CDR3. The chain has TRGV9 and TRGJP. CDR1 and CDR2 from the germline V gene are GITISATS and ISYDGTV (reference sequence). Trimming removed 0 bases from V and 5 bases from J; junction bases left unmatched: 4. There are 17 residues in the CDR3. The CDR3 here is CALWEVNEELGKKIKVF. The CDR3 nucleotides are TGTGCCTTGTGGGAGGTGAATGAAGAGTTGGGCAAAAAAATCAAGGTATTT.

This clone has at least ten counts. The protein TCRdb lists belongs to a much larger clone and differs from this DNA's translation at residue 14, which points to a read error; the protein shown is made from the DNA. The J gene is TRGJP, the V gene TRGV9. The CDR3 is made up of 16 amino acids. Germline V lookup: CDR1 GITISATS, CDR2 ISYDGTV (reference sequence). CDR3 bases: TGTGCCTTGTGGGAGGTGTTAGAGTTGGGCAAAAAAATCGAGGTATTT. This sequence encodes CALWEVLELGKKIEVF.

This clone was counted ten times or more. For this DNA, TCRdb reports the protein of a much larger clone, which diverges at residue 9, most likely from a read error; the protein presented here is translated directly from the DNA. The rearrangement joins TRGV9 to TRGJ1 or TRGJ2. With V trimmed by 0 bases and J by 6 bases, 8 bases remained unmatched. The CDR3 runs 14 residues. From germline, CDR1 is GITISATS and CDR2 ISYDGTV (reference sequence). For the CDR3, the DNA is TGTGCCTTGTGGGAGGTGCGTCGTTGTTATAAGAAACTCTTT. This gives the protein CALWEVRRCYKKLF.

Worth noting for this clone: The amino acid sequence in TCRdb belongs to a much larger clone and departs from this DNA's translation at residue 7, likely a sequencing read error; the sequence shown is translated from the DNA. V gene TRGV9 combines with J gene TRGJ1 or TRGJ2. No J gene is reported in TCRdb; it was inferred here by comparing the DNA with germline. Trimming took 0 bases from V and 1 from J; bases not matched to a gene: 12. The germline V gene encodes CDR1 GITISATS and CDR2 ISYDGTV (reference sequence). The length of the CDR3 is 17 residues. The CDR3, as DNA: TGTGCCTTGTGGGAGGTGCATGGGATAGGAAATTATTATAAGAAACTCTTT. This codes for CALWEVHGIGNYYKKLF.

Called V gene: TRGV9; the J gene was not called. The CDR3 has 27 amino acids. The germline gives CDR1 GITISATS, CDR2 ISYDGTV (reference sequence). The CDR3 sequence: CALWEGKLLAVEQHWLSQVSIGRIQHF. Written as DNA, the CDR3 is TGTGCCTTGTGGGAAGGGAAACTCTTGGCAGTGGAACAACACTGGTTGTCACAGGTAAGTATCGGAAGAATACAACATTTC.

By sample fraction, this clone is medium-sized (0.01 to 0.1%). Other DNA sequences from this sample encode an identical CDR3 as well. The chain couples TRGV3 to TRGJ1 or TRGJ2. The CDR3 is 13 amino acids. Germline trimming cut 0 bases from V and 5 bases from J; bases unmatched to any gene: 4. Germline loops: CDR1 VTNTFY, CDR2 YDVSTARD (reference sequence). The CDR3 DNA is TGTGCCACCTGGGACAGGCTGGATTATAAGAAACTCTTT. Translation: CATWDRLDYKKLF.

The table lists this clone with a few counts. TCRdb lists the protein of a much larger clone for this DNA, which differs at residue 3, so this is likely a read error; the protein given here is translated from the DNA itself. The V call is TRGV4, the J call TRGJ1 or TRGJ2. The CDR3 is made up of 13 amino acids. From germline, CDR1 is EGSTGY and CDR2 YDSYTSSV. The CDR3 DNA reads TGTGCCTCCTGGGATGGGCTGTGTTATAAGAAACTCTTT. Translated: CASWDGLCYKKLF.

Of note for this clone: The translation of this DNA and the TCRdb protein of a much larger clone differ at residue 8, probably owing to a read error; the protein shown here is translated from the DNA. No J gene was called, and the V gene is TRGV9. The germline CDR1 and CDR2 sequences are GITISATS and ISYDGTV (reference sequence). CDR3 size: 10 residues. Here the CDR3 reads CALWETKRLF. Here the CDR3 DNA reads TGTGCCTTGTGGGAGACGAAGAGACTCTTT.

This clone has ten or more counts. For this DNA, TCRdb reports the protein of a much larger clone, which diverges at residue 8, most likely from a read error; the protein presented here is translated directly from the DNA. The chain links TRGV9 to TRGJP. V gave up 0 bases and J gave up 13 bases; unmatched junction bases: 6. Germline V CDR1 and CDR2: GITISATS, ISYDGTV (reference sequence). This CDR3 has 15 amino acids. This CDR3 is CALWEVLFGKKIKVF. CDR3 sequence (DNA): TGTGCCTTGTGGGAGGTGCTATTTGGCAAAAAAATCAAGGTATTT.

This clone was seen at least ten times. The protein in TCRdb stems from a much larger clone and differs at residue 6 from this DNA's translation, likely a read error; here the protein is translated from the DNA. The CDR3 DNA follows: TGTGCCACCTGGGACAAGCCAGGTTATTATAAGAAACTCTTT. Its translation: CATWDKPGYYKKLF. The V gene is TRGV5, the J gene TRGJ1 or TRGJ2. Per germline, CDR1 VINAFY and CDR2 YDVSNSKD. V lost 2 bases, J lost 3 bases, and 7 bases stayed unmatched. This CDR3 spans 14 amino acids.

This clone occurred many times. TCRdb's entry gives the protein of a much larger clone, which mismatches this DNA's translation at residue 7, likely from a read error; the protein reported here is translated from the DNA. V usage is TRGV4 and J usage is TRGJ1 or TRGJ2. CDR1 is EGSTGY and CDR2 is YDSYTSSV in the germline V gene. Germline trimming cut 6 bases from V and 7 bases from J; bases unmatched to any gene: 6. This CDR3 comprises 11 residues. As DNA, the CDR3 is TGTGCCACCTGGACTTCGTATAAGAAACTCTTT. The encoded protein is CATWTSYKKLF.

A remark on this clone: This is likely an artifact of a read error, given a far larger clone one base away. The limits of the CDR3 on the DNA are not certain, so only TCRdb's listed CDR3 is given. The V gene is TRGV9, but the J gene lacks a call. Germline V gene lookup returns CDR1 GITISATS and CDR2 ISYDGTV (reference sequence). Inclusive of both ends, the CDR3 amounts to 29 amino acids. The CDR3 spells CALWEVRSNSLAVEQHLLSQVSIGRIQHF.

Concerning this clone itself: TCRdb lists the protein of a much larger clone for this DNA, which differs at residue 7, so this is likely a read error; the protein given here is translated from the DNA itself. The rearrangement uses TRGV4 and TRGJ1 or TRGJ2. Germline V lookup: CDR1 EGSTGY, CDR2 YDSYTSSV. The CDR3 length is 10 residues. The DNA for the CDR3 is TGTGCCACCTGGGGTTATAGGAAACTCTTT. Translation gives CATWGYRKLF.

This clone has a handful of counts. This likely traces to a read error, being one base from a far larger clone. The V gene is given as TRGV5, and no J gene call is available. Germline CDR1 reads VINAFY; CDR2 reads YDVSNSKD. This CDR3 has 13 residues. The CDR3 DNA follows: TGTGCCACCTGGGACAGGCCCCATTATAAGAAGCTCTTT. Its protein is CATWDRPHYKKLF.

On this clone: The protein TCRdb lists belongs to a much larger clone and differs from this DNA's translation at residue 8, which points to a read error; the protein shown is made from the DNA. J gene calling gave no result, while the V gene is TRGV9. The CDR3 has 29 residues. The germline CDR1 and CDR2 sequences are GITISATS and ISYDGTV (reference sequence). CDR3 nucleotide sequence: TGTGCCTTGTGGGAGGTGCAGAGGGTGGGATTGGCAGTGGAACAACACTGGTTGTCACAGGTAAGTATCGGAAGAATACAACATTTC. It codes for CALWEVQRVGLAVEQHWLSQVSIGRIQHF.